This T cell receptor beta chain is from a study of blood T cell repertoires in COVID-19 (dated by TCRdb to 2019 to 2021). About the investigation overall: Samples covering the acute and convalescent phases of COVID-19 were provided by collaborators in the United States, Italy and Spain. The material from the prospective study consisted of cDNA or gDNA derived from T cells, B-cell-depleted T cells, or PBMCs. Subjects who had been exposed to COVID-19, were actively infected with it, or had recovered from it provided the deeply sampled blood TCRbeta repertoires that made up the dataset. The repertoires were released in a freely available public database intended as a resource for research on the immune response to SARS-CoV-2. Samples came from the ongoing ImmuneRACE study (first 160 participants) plus 1,254 subjects from 6 global collaborators. Nearly every sample came with metadata listing a de-identified subject ID, COVID-19 status, age in years and sex. Where available, HLA class I and class II types were taken from metadata supplied by the sample provider and were not determined by assay-based typing.

The paper as a whole reports these results and caveats: The quantity of clinical and demographic metadata differed by source and by participant and was supplied without curation.

This clone has only a few counts. What this receptor recognizes is not known. Base quality data are lacking; no much larger clone is found one base away. TCRbeta CDR3 regions were amplified from genomic DNA by means of the immunoSEQ Assay, a bias-controlled multiplex PCR. In the paper's pipeline: The number of nucleated cells in each sample was estimated from the amplification of reference gene primers within the assay. Sequence reads were collapsed and filtered to measure the absolute abundance of every unique TCRbeta CDR3 rearrangement. Productive Simpson clonality was computed per sample as the square root of Simpson's diversity index over productive rearrangements. The table comes from immuneACCESS by way of TCRdb, which keeps in-frame sequences with V and J called. Part of the clones is missing from these tables; in studies checked, under half for an unresolved V gene and the rest for unknown reasons. The D gene and trimming were derived from the DNA, and the V and J assignments and clone size from that table. The sample table lists 65,000 to 75,000 clones, 70% to 75% of them with a count of one. Together, the top ten hold more than 20% of the sample.

Each collaborating institution followed its own protocols to collect whole blood in K2EDTA tubes. Collaborator samples were shipped for TCRbeta analysis as frozen whole blood, isolated PBMCs, or DNA extracted from either sample type. V has 3 bases trimmed and J has 1 base trimmed; junction bases matching no gene number 5. CDR1 and CDR2 are drawn from the germline V gene (reference sequence): LNHDA, SQIVND. Measured from the cysteine to the phenylalanine, the CDR3 is 16 residues long. Only the CDR3 portion is preserved as DNA: 48 bases, with reading frame beginning at the first base. The source material was peripheral blood. This sequence originates from a man in his 70s with acute or convalescent COVID-19. In this chain, TRBV19 is recombined with TRBJ2-5, and TRBD2 aligns with 10 junction nucleotides. The DNA is TGTGCCAGTAGTATGTGGACTAGCGGTCTCCAAGAGACCCAGTACTTC. It translates as CASSMWTSGLQETQYF.